This TCR beta chain appears in the sequencing data of a study of T cell responses to AZD1222 COVID-19 vaccine. Germline CDR1 SEHNR, CDR2 FQNEAQ (reference sequence). This CDR3 is 14 amino acids long. Trimming removed 5 bases from V and 1 base from J, with 11 bases in between. The repertoire was sequenced with immunoSEQ multiplex PCR; TCRdb's copy has only in-frame clones and lacks some. The table lists 65,000 to 85,000 clones, around 84% of them singletons, with approximately 22% in the top ten. This clone turned up a few times. The gene calls are TRBV7-9 and TRBJ1-1, with D possibly TRBD1 on 6 matching bases. This sample comprised peripheral blood, obtained on day 0 of AZD1222 vaccination. This TCR was sampled from an adult in good health. Here the CDR3 reads CASSKTGGNTEAFF. As DNA, the CDR3 is TGTGCCAGCAGCAAGACAGGTGGGAACACTGAAGCTTTCTTT.